This T cell receptor beta chain was found in a study of blood T cell repertoires in COVID-19. Study overall: The United States, Italy and Spain were the sources of the acute and convalescent COVID-19 samples.

Germline V lookup: CDR1 MNHEY, CDR2 SVGAGI. CDR3 length: 11 amino acids. The ends were cut back, 10 bases at V and 5 bases at J, with 11 bases in the middle. Only in-frame clones appear in the TCRdb table, and some are missing; sequencing was by immunoSEQ multiplex PCR. This table holds 120,000 to 150,000 clones, 88% found once. Input material: PBMCs or T cells enriched from blood (not recorded which). The TCR comes from a woman aged 30 to 39 with acute COVID-19. V is TRBV6-5 and J is TRBJ1-2, with a tentative D call TRBD1 (5 bases). The CDR3 loop reads CATHGGYGYTF. The CDR3 DNA sequence: TGTGCCACCCACGGGGGATATGGCTACACCTTC.